This T cell receptor beta chain came from a study of T cell repertoires in ileal Crohn's disease. Study conclusions and caveats: Endoscopic recurrence occurred in every patient whose clonality exceeded 26.8%.

Losses at the gene ends were 3 bases for V and 3 bases for J; bases not matched to a gene: 1. CDR1 MNHNS and CDR2 SASEGT come from the germline V gene. The CDR3 extends over 15 amino acids. The assay was immunoSEQ multiplex PCR, and TCRdb's table has in-frame clones only and misses some. The table lists under 7,500 clones, roughly 78% of them singletons, with 25% to 30% in the top ten. Time point described: proximal margin of the surgical specimen (macroscopically non-inflamed). About this clone: Its antigen remains unidentified.

The receptor was isolated from an adult with Crohn's disease. Sequenced sample: ileal tissue. The chain recombines TRBV6-1 with TRBJ2-1; 11 bases are shared with TRBD2. The CDR3 protein is CASSDLAGGYNEQFF. The DNA for the CDR3 is TGTGCCAGCAGTGATCTAGCGGGGGGCTACAATGAGCAGTTCTTC.